A single sample gave rise to the 8 T cell receptor beta chains below, sequenced in a study of blood T cell repertoires in COVID-19. The assay was immunoSEQ multiplex PCR, and TCRdb's table has in-frame clones only and misses some. The table has about 300,000 clones, approximately 90% seen once. The sample comprised PBMCs or T cells enriched from blood (not recorded which). Source of these receptors: a young man who had recovered from COVID-19.

The CDR3 DNA is TGTGCCAGCAGTGAACCGGCGGGAGGGCCTATTCTTGAGCAGTTCTTC. It translates to CASSEPAGGPILEQFF. V and J are TRBV2 and TRBJ2-1, with 9 bases that match TRBD2. V lost 2 bases to trimming and J lost 9 bases; unmatched junction nucleotides: 11. Germline CDR1 reads SNHLY; CDR2 reads FYNNEI. CDR3 length equals 16 residues.

V and J are TRBV30 and TRBJ1-2; 10 nucleotides line up with TRBD1. Unmatched junction bases numbered 3, after V lost 2 bases and J lost 6 bases. CDR1 is GTSNPN and CDR2 is SVGIG in the germline V gene (reference sequence). This CDR3 has 13 residues. This CDR3 reads CAWSPDRGDGYTF. For the CDR3, the DNA is TGTGCCTGGAGTCCGGACAGGGGGGATGGCTACACCTTC.

The J gene is TRBJ2-3, the V gene TRBV4-2, with unresolved D. V lost 0 bases and J lost 2, with 9 bases in between. The CDR3 has 15 amino acids. Germline CDR1 reads LGHNA; CDR2 reads YNFKEQ. CDR3 in amino acids: CASSQESEATDTQYF. The CDR3 bases are TGTGCCAGCAGCCAAGAATCCGAGGCCACAGATACGCAGTATTTT.

This rearrangement joins TRBV18 to TRBJ2-3; TRBD2 aligns across 10 bases. V lost 6 bases and J lost 4; bases outside the gene matches: 10. Germline CDR1 reads KGHSH; CDR2 reads LQKENI. CDR3 length equals 16 residues. CDR3 bases: TGTGCCAGCTCCCAAAGGGGGACTAGCGTGGCAGATACGCAGTATTTT. This translates into CASSQRGTSVADTQYF. Drawing the rest from reference TRBV18 and TRBJ2-3, the complete variable domain is NAGVMQNPRHLVRRRGQEARLRCSPMKGHSHVYWYRQLPEEGLKFMVYLQKENIIDESGMPKERFSAEFPKEGPSILRIQQVVRGDSAAYFCASSQRGTSVADTQYFGPGTRLTVL.

The J gene is TRBJ2-7, the V gene TRBV6-5, with TRBD1 matching over 9 bases. With 6 bases clipped from V and 4 bases from J, the junction kept 4 bases outside the gene matches. Germline CDR1 reads MNHEY; CDR2 reads SVGAGI. This CDR3 spans 13 amino acids. The CDR3 nucleotides are TGTGCCAGCAGCGACGACAGGGGGTACGAGCAGTACTTC. Its translation is CASSDDRGYEQYF.

This chain links TRBV7-2 with TRBJ2-7; TRBD2 matches 10 bases. Germline V lookup: CDR1 SGHTA, CDR2 FQGNSA. This CDR3 region has 15 residues. The trim removed 0 bases at V and 4 bases at J, leaving 3 bases unmatched. The CDR3 is CASSLARTSGYEQYF. CDR3 sequence (DNA): TGTGCCAGCAGCTTAGCCCGGACTAGCGGATACGAGCAGTACTTC.

CDR3 loop: CASSAGTGGQHF. The CDR3, as DNA: TGTGCCAGCAGCGCCGGGACCGGGGGGCAGCATTTT. This chain uses TRBV7-9 with TRBJ1-5, with D perhaps TRBD1 (5 bases). This CDR3 is built from 12 residues. The germline gives CDR1 SEHNR, CDR2 FQNEAQ (reference sequence). V was cut by 5 bases and J by 13 bases, with 15 bases left in between.

V and J are TRBV6-4 and TRBJ2-1; 13 bases agree with TRBD2. CDR3 length: 17 residues. With 5 bases clipped from V and 8 bases from J, the junction kept 12 bases outside the gene matches. The V gene's germline CDR1 is MRHNA and CDR2 SNTAGT. The CDR3 reads CASSPRTSGSFKYEQFF. The CDR3 nucleotides read TGTGCCAGCAGTCCGCGGACTAGCGGGAGTTTCAAGTATGAGCAGTTCTTC.